The present entry profiles one T cell receptor beta chain with its context. The length of the CDR3 is 11 residues. Germline lookup yields CDR1 MGHDK and CDR2 SYGVNS. V dropped 8 bases and J dropped 11 bases, with 16 bases sitting between them. An input of about 0.5 to 1 ug of RNA was subjected to reverse transcription using random hexamers. Each CDR3 protein is one row after TCRdb ran MiXCR on the immunoSEQ multiplex PCR reads. The sample consists of hundreds of thousands of distinct CDR3 sequences, approximately 85% of them appearing once. This sample is drawn from a study of CD8 T cells in Susac syndrome.

The sequencing sample was made of CD8+ T cells from PBMCs. V usage is TRBV25-1 and J usage is TRBJ2-7; possibly TRBD1 or TRBD2 for D (5 bases each). This sequence was found in a human donor with multiple sclerosis. CDR3: CASSGSLGEYF. CDR3 coding DNA: TGTGCCAGCTCGGGATCTTTGGGGGAGTACTTC.